A single sample gave rise to the 5 T cell receptor beta chains below, sequenced in a study of T cells in Graves' hyperthyroidism and ophthalmopathy. Template material for amplifying TCR beta CDR3 regions consisted of RNA transcripts. Initially, a first-round RT-PCR of the TCR CDR3 employed the HTBI primer set. TCRdb reanalysed the multiplex PCR reads using MiXCR and keeps one entry per CDR3 protein. Found here are around 800,000 distinct CDR3 sequences, around 39% of them singletons; the top ten hold around 10%. Sequencing was performed on blood. These receptors were collected from a man between 18 and 29 years old with Graves' hyperthyroidism.

This clonotype showed up many times. The J gene is TRBJ2-7, the V gene TRBV10-3; D unresolved. The CDR3 runs 13 residues. Trimming removed 3 bases at V and 1 base at J, with 7 bases between. CDR1 and CDR2 (germline): ENHRY, SYGVKD. The CDR3 DNA sequence: TGTGCCATCAGTGATCGAAGTTCCTACGAGCAGTACTTC. Its protein product is CAISDRSSYEQYF.

There are many counts of this clonotype. The V gene is TRBV10-3, the J gene TRBJ1-1; D not certain. Germline CDR1 ENHRY, CDR2 SYGVKD. The CDR3 length is 15 residues. Trimming left V 1 base short and J 0 bases short, with 9 bases between. The CDR3 reads CAISELEGLNTEAFF. As DNA, the CDR3 is TGTGCCATCAGTGAGTTGGAGGGATTGAACACTGAAGCTTTCTTT.

V and J are TRBV7-9 and TRBJ2-5; TRBD1 agrees at 10 bases. V was clipped by 4 bases and J by 5 bases; unmatched bases: 4. The CDR3 covers 14 residues. In germline, CDR1 is SEHNR, CDR2 FQNEAQ (reference sequence). CDR3 nucleotide sequence: TGTGCCAGCAGCTCCGGGACAGGGGACGAGACCCAGTACTTC. Translation gives CASSSGTGDETQYF.

The table lists this clonotype with many counts. CDR3 bases: TGTGCCAGCAGCTTGAACAGGGGGGCTTTCTTT. As protein: CASSLNRGAFF. The chain combines TRBV7-9 with TRBJ1-1; 8 nucleotides agree with TRBD1. With 3 bases clipped from V and 11 bases from J, the junction kept 2 bases outside the gene matches. In germline, CDR1 is SEHNR, CDR2 FQNEAQ (reference sequence). This CDR3 is built from 11 residues.

This clonotype was observed many times. The chain carries TRBV29-1 and TRBJ2-7; D may match TRBD1 or TRBD2 (5 bases each). V lost 3 bases and J 0 bases, leaving 15 bases between the germline ends. There are 15 residues in the CDR3. Looked up from germline, CDR1 is SQVTM and CDR2 is ANQGSEA. For the CDR3, the DNA is TGCAGCGTTGAGGAGGACAAGGGAAACTCCTACGAGCAGTACTTC. Its translation is CSVEEDKGNSYEQYF.